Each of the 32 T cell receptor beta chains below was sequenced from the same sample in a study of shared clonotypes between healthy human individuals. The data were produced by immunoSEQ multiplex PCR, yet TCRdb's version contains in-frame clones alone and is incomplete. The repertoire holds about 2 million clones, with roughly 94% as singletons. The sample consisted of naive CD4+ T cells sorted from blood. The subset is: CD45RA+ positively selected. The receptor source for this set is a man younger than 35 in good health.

CDR3 in DNA: TGTGCCAGCAGCTATACCGGGACCAGGGGGCCCTACGAGCAGTACTTC. It specifies CASSYTGTRGPYEQYF. This rearrangement joins TRBV5-5 to TRBJ2-7, with 8 bases aligning to TRBD1. CDR1 SGHKS and CDR2 YYEKEE come from the germline V gene (reference sequence). The V and J ends lost 3 bases and 2 bases, in that order; junction bases with no gene match: 10. This CDR3 is built from 16 residues.

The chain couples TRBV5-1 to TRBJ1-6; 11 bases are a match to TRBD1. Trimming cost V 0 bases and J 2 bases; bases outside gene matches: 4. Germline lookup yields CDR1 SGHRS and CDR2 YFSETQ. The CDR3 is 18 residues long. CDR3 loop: CASSLVGQGVAYNSPLHF. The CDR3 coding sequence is TGCGCCAGCAGCTTGGTGGGACAGGGGGTAGCCTATAATTCACCCCTCCACTTT.

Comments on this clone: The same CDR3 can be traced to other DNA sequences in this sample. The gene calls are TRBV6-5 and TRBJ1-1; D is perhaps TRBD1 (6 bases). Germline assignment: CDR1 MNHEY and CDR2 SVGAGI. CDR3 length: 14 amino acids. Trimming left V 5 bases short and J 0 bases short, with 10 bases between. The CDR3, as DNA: TGTGCCAGCAGTCGAGGACAGCTGAACACTGAAGCTTTCTTT. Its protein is CASSRGQLNTEAFF.

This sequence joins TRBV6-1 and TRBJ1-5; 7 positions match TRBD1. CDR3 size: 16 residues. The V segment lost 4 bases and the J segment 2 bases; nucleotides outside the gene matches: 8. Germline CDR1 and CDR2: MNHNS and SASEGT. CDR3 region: CASSVHDRVGNQPQHF. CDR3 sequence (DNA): TGTGCCAGCAGTGTACATGACAGGGTGGGCAATCAGCCCCAGCATTTT.

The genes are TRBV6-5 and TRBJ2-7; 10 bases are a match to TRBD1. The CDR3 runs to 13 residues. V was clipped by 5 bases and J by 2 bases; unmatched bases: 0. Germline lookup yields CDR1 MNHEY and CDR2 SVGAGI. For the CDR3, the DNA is TGTGCCAGCAGTGACAGGGGGCCCTACGAGCAGTACTTC. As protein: CASSDRGPYEQYF.

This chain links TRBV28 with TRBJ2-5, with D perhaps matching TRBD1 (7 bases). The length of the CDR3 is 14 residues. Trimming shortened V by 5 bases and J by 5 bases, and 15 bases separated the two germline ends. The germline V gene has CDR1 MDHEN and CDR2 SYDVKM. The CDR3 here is CASSAPGGTETQYF. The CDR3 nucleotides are TGTGCCAGCAGTGCCCCAGGGGGGACGGAGACCCAGTACTTC. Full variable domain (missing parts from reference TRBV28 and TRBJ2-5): DVKVTQSSRYLVKRTGEKVFLECVQDMDHENMFWYRQDPGLGLRLIYFSYDVKMKEKGDIPEGYSVSREKKERFSLILESASTNQTSMYLCASSAPGGTETQYFGPGTRLLVL.

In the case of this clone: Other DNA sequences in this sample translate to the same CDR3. CDR3: CASSPGQDTEAFF. The CDR3 DNA reads as TGTGCCAGCTCTCCCGGACAGGACACTGAAGCTTTCTTT. V usage is TRBV18 and J usage is TRBJ1-1, with 7 bases fitting TRBD1. The CDR3 extends over 13 amino acids. The trim removed 6 bases at V and 3 bases at J, leaving 4 bases unmatched. CDR1 and CDR2 from the germline V gene are KGHSH and LQKENI.

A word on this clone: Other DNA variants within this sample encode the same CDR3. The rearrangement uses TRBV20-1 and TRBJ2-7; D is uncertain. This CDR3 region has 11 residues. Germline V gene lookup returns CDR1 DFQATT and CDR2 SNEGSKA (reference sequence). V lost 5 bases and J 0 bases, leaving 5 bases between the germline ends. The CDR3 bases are TGCAGTGCTTCGAGCTCCTACGAGCAGTACTTC. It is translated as CSASSSYEQYF.

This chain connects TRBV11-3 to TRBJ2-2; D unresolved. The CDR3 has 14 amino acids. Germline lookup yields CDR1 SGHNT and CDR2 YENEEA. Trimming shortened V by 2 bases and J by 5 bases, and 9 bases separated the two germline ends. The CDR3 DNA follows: TGTGCCAGCAGCTTACTCCCGAGAACCGGGGAGCTGTTTTTT. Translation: CASSLLPRTGELFF.

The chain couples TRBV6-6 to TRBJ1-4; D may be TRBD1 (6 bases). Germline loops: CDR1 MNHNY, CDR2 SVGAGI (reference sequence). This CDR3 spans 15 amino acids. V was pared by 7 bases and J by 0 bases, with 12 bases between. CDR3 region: CASKNRVATNEKLFF. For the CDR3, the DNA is TGTGCCAGCAAGAACAGGGTTGCAACTAATGAAAAACTGTTTTTT.

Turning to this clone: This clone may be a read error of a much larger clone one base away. This CDR3 is CASSTLQGPGGYAF. The CDR3 DNA reads TGTGCCAGCAGCACTCTACAGGGCCCGGGTGGCTACGCCTTC. This sequence joins TRBV5-4 and TRBJ1-2; D perhaps matches TRBD1 (6 bases). The CDR3 runs to 14 residues. The germline CDR1 and CDR2 sequences are SGHNT and YYREEE (reference sequence).

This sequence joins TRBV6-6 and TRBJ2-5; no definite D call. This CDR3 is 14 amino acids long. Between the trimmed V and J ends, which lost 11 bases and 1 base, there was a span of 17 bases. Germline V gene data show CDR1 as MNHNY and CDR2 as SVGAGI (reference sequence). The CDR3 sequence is CAATSVVRQETQYF. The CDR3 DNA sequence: TGTGCCGCCACGTCCGTGGTACGCCAAGAGACCCAGTACTTC.

CDR3 nucleotide sequence: TGTGCCAGCAGTGAAACAAGAACGGCCGAGCAGTACTTC. Its translation: CASSETRTAEQYF. The chain carries TRBV6-1 and TRBJ2-7; no clear D. In germline, CDR1 is MNHNS, CDR2 SASEGT. The CDR3 totals 13 residues. Trimming removed 2 bases at V and 6 bases at J, with 11 bases between.

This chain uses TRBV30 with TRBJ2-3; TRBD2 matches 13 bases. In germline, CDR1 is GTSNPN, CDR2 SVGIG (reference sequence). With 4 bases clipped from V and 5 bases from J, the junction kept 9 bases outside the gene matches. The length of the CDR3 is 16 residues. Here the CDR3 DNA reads TGTGCCTGGACCCCAGGAACTAGCGGGAGGGGAGATACGCAGTATTTT. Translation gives CAWTPGTSGRGDTQYF.

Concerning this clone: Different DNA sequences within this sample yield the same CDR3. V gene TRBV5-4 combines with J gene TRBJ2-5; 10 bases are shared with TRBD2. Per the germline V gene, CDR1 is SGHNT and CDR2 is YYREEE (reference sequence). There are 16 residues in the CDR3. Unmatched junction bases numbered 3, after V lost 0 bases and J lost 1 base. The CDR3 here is CASSLAVAGGQETQYF. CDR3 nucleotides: TGTGCCAGCAGCTTGGCCGTAGCGGGGGGCCAAGAGACCCAGTACTTC.

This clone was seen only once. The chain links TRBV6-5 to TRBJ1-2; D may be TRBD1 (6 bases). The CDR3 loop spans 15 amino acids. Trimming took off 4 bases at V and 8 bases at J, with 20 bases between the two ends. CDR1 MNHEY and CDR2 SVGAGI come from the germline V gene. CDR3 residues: CASSSGQPGYEGYTF. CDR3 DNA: TGTGCCAGCAGTTCAGGACAGCCGGGATATGAGGGCTACACCTTC.

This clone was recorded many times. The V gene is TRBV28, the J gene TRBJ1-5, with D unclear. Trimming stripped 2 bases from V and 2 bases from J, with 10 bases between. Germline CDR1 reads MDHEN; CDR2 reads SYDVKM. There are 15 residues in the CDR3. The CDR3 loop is CASSLIGLGNQPQHF. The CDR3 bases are TGTGCCAGCAGTTTAATCGGGCTTGGCAATCAGCCCCAGCATTTT.

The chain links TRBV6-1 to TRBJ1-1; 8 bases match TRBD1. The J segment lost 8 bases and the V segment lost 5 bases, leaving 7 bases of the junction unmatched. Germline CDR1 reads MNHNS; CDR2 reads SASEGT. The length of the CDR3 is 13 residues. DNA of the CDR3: TGTGCCAGCAGTCCTCGATGGACAGGGGAAGCTTTCTTT. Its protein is CASSPRWTGEAFF.

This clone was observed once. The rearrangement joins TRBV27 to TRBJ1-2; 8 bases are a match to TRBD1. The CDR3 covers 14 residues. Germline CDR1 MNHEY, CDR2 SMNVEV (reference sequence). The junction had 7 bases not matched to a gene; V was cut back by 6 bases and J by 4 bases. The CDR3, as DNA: TGTGCCAGCAGACCCACAGGGGGTCTCTATGGCTACACCTTC. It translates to CASRPTGGLYGYTF.

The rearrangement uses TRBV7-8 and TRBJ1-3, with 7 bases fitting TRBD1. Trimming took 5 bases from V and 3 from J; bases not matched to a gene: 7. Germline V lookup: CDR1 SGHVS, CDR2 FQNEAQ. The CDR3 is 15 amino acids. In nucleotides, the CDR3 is TGTGCCAGCAGCCCCACGACAGGGATTGGAAACACCATATATTTT. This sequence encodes CASSPTTGIGNTIYF.

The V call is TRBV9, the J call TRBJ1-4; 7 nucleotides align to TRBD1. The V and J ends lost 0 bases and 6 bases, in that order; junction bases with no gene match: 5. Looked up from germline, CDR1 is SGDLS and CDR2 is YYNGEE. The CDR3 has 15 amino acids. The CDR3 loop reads CASSVGGRGYEKLFF. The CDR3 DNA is TGTGCCAGCAGCGTAGGTGGCAGGGGGTATGAAAAACTGTTTTTT. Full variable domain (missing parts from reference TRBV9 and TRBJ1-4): DSGVTQTPKHLITATGQRVTLRCSPRSGDLSVYWYQQSLDQGLQFLIQYYNGEERAKGNILERFSAQQFPDLHSELNLSSLELGDSALYFCASSVGGRGYEKLFFGSGTQLSVL.

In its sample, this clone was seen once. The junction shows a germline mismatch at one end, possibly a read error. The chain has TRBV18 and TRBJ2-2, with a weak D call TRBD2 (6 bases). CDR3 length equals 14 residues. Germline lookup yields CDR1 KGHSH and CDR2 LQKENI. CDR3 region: CASSRETSAGGLFF. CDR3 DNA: TGTGCCAGCTCACGGGAGACCAGCGCCGGGGGGCTGTTTTTT.

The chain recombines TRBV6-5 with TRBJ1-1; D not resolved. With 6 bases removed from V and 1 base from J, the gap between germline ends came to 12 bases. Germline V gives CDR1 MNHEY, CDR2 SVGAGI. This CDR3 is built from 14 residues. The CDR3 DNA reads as TGTGCCAGCAGCCCTAACCAGCAGAACACTGAAGCTTTCTTT. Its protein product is CASSPNQQNTEAFF.

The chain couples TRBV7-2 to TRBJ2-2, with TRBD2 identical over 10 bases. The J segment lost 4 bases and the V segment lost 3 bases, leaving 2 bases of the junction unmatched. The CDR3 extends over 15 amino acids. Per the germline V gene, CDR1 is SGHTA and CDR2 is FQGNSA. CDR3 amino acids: CASSFKRGGTGELFF. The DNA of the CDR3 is TGTGCCAGCAGCTTTAAGCGGGGGGGCACCGGGGAGCTGTTTTTT.

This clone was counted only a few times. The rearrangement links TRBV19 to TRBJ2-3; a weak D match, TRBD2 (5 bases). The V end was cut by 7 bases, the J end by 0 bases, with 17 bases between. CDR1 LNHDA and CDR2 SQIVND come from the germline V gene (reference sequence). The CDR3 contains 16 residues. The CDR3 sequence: CASTFRASRSTDTQYF. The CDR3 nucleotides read TGTGCCAGTACATTTCGCGCTAGCCGGAGCACAGATACGCAGTATTTT.

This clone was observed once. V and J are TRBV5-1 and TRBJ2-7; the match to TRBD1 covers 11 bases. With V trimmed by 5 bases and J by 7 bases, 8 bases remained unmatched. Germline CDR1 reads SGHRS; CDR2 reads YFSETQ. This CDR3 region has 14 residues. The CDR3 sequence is CASRAGTGGTEQYF. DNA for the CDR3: TGCGCCAGCAGGGCCGGGACAGGGGGTACGGAGCAGTACTTC. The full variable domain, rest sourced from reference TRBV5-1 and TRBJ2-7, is KAGVTQTPRYLIKTRGQQVTLSCSPISGHRSVSWYQQTPGQGLQFLFEYFSETQRNKGNFPGRFSGRQFSNSRSEMNVSTLELGDSALYLCASRAGTGGTEQYFGPGTRLTVT.

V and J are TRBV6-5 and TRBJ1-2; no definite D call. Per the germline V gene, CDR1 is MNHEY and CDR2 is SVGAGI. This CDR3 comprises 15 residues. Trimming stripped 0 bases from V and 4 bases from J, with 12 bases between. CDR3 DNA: TGTGCCAGCAGTTACTCGGGCAGCATAGGCTATGGCTACACCTTC. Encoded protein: CASSYSGSIGYGYTF.

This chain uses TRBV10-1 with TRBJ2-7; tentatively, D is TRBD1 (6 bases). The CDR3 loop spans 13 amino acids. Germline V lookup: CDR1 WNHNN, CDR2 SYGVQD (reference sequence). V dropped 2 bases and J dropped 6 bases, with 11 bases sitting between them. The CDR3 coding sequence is TGCGCCAGCAGTGAGAGACCCAGGGGCGAGCAGTACTTC. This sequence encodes CASSERPRGEQYF.

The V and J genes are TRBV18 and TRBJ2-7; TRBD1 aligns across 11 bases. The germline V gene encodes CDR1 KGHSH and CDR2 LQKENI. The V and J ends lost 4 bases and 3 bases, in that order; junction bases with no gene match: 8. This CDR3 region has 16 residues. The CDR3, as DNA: TGTGCCAGCTCACTAAGCCGGGACAGGGGGAACTACGAGCAGTACTTC. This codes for CASSLSRDRGNYEQYF.

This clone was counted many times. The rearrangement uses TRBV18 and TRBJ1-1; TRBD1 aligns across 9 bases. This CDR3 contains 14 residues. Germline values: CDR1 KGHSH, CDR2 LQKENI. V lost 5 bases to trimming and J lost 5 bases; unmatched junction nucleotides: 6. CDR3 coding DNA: TGTGCCAGCTCAACAGGGACAGGGCGGACTGAAGCTTTCTTT. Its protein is CASSTGTGRTEAFF. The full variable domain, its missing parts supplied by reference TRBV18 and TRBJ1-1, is NAGVMQNPRHLVRRRGQEARLRCSPMKGHSHVYWYRQLPEEGLKFMVYLQKENIIDESGMPKERFSAEFPKEGPSILRIQQVVRGDSAAYFCASSTGTGRTEAFFGQGTRLTVV.

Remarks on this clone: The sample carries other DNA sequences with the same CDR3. The CDR3 DNA is TGCGCCAGCAGCTTGGCGGGGACCTCCCAAGAGACCCAGTACTTC. It is translated as CASSLAGTSQETQYF. The chain recombines TRBV5-1 with TRBJ2-5, with D perhaps matching TRBD1 or TRBD2 (5 bases each). The CDR3 sequence is 15 residues long. In germline, CDR1 is SGHRS, CDR2 YFSETQ. The V gene lost 0 bases and the J gene lost 1 base, with 10 bases spanning the gap.

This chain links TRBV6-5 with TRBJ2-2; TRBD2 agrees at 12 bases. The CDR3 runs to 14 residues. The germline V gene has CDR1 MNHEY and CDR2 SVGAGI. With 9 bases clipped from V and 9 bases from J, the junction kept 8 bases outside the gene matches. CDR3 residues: CASSGLAGGRELFF. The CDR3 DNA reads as TGTGCCAGTTCGGGACTAGCGGGTGGTAGGGAGCTGTTTTTT.